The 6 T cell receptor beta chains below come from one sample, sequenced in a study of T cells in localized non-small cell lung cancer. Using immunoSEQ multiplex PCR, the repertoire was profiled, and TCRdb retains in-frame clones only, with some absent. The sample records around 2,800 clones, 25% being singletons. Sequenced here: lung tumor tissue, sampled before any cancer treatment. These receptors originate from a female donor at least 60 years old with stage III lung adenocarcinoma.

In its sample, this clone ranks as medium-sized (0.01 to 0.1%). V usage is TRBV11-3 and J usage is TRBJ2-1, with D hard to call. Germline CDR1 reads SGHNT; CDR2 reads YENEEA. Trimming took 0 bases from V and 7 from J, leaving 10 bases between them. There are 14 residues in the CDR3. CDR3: CASSLERKRNEQFF. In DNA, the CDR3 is TGTGCCAGCAGCTTAGAGAGGAAGAGGAATGAGCAGTTCTTC.

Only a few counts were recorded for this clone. CDR3 DNA: TGTGCCAGCAGTTCCCCGGCAGGGGCGAACTATGGCTACACCTTC. Its protein product is CASSSPAGANYGYTF. V is TRBV28 and J is TRBJ1-2; D is possibly TRBD1 (6 bases). The germline V gene encodes CDR1 MDHEN and CDR2 SYDVKM. This CDR3 comprises 15 residues. V dropped 4 bases and J dropped 2 bases, with 14 bases sitting between them.

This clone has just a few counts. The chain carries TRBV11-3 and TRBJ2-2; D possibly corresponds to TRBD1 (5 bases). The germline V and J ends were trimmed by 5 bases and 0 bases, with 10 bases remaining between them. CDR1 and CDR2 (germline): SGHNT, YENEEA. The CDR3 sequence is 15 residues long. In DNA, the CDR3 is TGTGCCAGCAGCAAGGACATTGCGAACACCGGGGAGCTGTTTTTT. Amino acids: CASSKDIANTGELFF. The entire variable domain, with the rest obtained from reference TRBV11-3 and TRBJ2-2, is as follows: EAGVVQSPRYKIIEKKQPVAFWCNPISGHNTLYWYLQNLGQGPELLIRYENEEAVDDSQLPKDRFSAERLKGVDSTLKIQPAELGDSAVYLCASSKDIANTGELFFGEGSRLTVL.

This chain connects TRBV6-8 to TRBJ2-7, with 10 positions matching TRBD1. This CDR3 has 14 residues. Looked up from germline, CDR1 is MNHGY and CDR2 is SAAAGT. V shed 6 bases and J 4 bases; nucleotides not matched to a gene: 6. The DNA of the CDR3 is TGTGCCAGCAGCAGCCCGGACAGGGGGTACGAGCAGTACTTC. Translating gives CASSSPDRGYEQYF.

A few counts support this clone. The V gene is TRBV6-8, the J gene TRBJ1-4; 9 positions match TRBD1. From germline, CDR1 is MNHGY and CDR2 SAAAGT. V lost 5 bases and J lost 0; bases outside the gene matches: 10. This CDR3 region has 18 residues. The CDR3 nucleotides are TGTGCCAGCAGTAATCCGGGACAGGGACTCCCAACTAATGAAAAACTGTTTTTT. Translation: CASSNPGQGLPTNEKLFF.

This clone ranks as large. This chain's CDR3 is CASSLGTYSYEQYF. CDR3 DNA: TGTGCCAGCAGCTTGGGCACCTACTCCTACGAGCAGTACTTC. This chain connects TRBV11-3 to TRBJ2-7; D remains unclear. Germline CDR1 SGHNT, CDR2 YENEEA. Trimming removed 3 bases at V and 0 bases at J, with 9 bases between. The CDR3 runs to 14 residues. Full variable domain (rest looked up from reference TRBV11-3 and TRBJ2-7): EAGVVQSPRYKIIEKKQPVAFWCNPISGHNTLYWYLQNLGQGPELLIRYENEEAVDDSQLPKDRFSAERLKGVDSTLKIQPAELGDSAVYLCASSLGTYSYEQYFGPGTRLTVT.